These 18 T cell receptor beta chains were all obtained from the same sample, sequenced in a study of breast tumors, draining lymph nodes, adjacent tissues. One entry per CDR3 protein results from TCRdb running MiXCR on the multiplex PCR reads. The profile covers some 170,000 distinct CDR3 sequences, with around a third appearing a single time and roughly 3.8% taken by the ten largest. Axillary draining lymph nodes of breast cancer patients supplied the node samples. The specimen was axillary lymph node tissue. These TCRs come from a female donor with breast cancer. Some clones in this sample may be carry-over from other donors' samples.

This clonotype was counted many times. The chain joins TRBV11-2 to TRBJ2-5, with D unclear. Germline CDR1 SGHAT, CDR2 FQNNGV. CDR3 length: 14 amino acids. The V end lost 1 base, the J end lost 5 bases, and 11 bases lay between the germline ends. The CDR3 sequence: CASSLGSGWETQYF. For the CDR3, the DNA is TGTGCCAGCAGCTTAGGGTCCGGGTGGGAGACCCAGTACTTC.

In its sample, this clonotype was seen a few times. A much larger clone is a single base away; this may be a read error. The chain recombines TRBV20-1 with TRBJ2-1, with unresolved D. Germline values: CDR1 DFQATT, CDR2 SNEGSKA (reference sequence). The V end was cut by 0 bases, the J end by 15 bases, with 15 bases between. This CDR3 has 12 amino acids. Here the CDR3 reads CSAREAAQGPFF. CDR3 nucleotide sequence: TGCAGTGCTAGAGAGGCAGCCCAAGGGCCGTTCTTC.

CDR3 nucleotides: TGTGCCAGCAGTTACGGCTACAATGAGCAGTTCTTC. Translating gives CASSYGYNEQFF. The genes are TRBV6-6 and TRBJ2-1; the D is unclear. Trimming left V 2 bases short and J 3 bases short, with 2 bases between. Germline V gives CDR1 MNHNY, CDR2 SVGAGI (reference sequence). The CDR3 is 12 amino acids.

This clonotype was counted many times. The chain links TRBV7-8 to TRBJ2-1, with TRBD2 matching over 8 bases. V lost 3 bases and J lost 3; bases outside the gene matches: 1. Germline V gene sequence: CDR1 SGHVS, CDR2 FQNEAQ. The CDR3 is 14 residues long. This CDR3 reads CASSLSGGYNEQFF. The CDR3 nucleotides read TGTGCCAGCAGCTTGAGCGGGGGCTACAATGAGCAGTTCTTC.

The chain carries TRBV29-1 and TRBJ1-2; 10 bases fit TRBD1. The CDR3 length is 13 residues. The germline V gene encodes CDR1 SQVTM and CDR2 ANQGSEA. The trim removed 3 bases at V and 8 bases at J, leaving 6 bases unmatched. DNA for the CDR3: TGCAGCGTTGATGGGACAGGGGCCTACGGCTACACCTTC. Translated: CSVDGTGAYGYTF.

In its sample, this clonotype was seen many times. V and J are TRBV5-5 and TRBJ1-5, with D perhaps TRBD1 (5 bases). Germline V CDR1 and CDR2: SGHKS, YYEKEE (reference sequence). The CDR3 is 14 amino acids. Trimming shortened V by 0 bases and J by 11 bases, and 15 bases separated the two germline ends. CDR3 sequence (DNA): TGTGCCAGCAGCTTGGGCGGGACCAAGGTGGCCCAGCATTTT. Amino acid sequence: CASSLGGTKVAQHF.

The rearrangement links TRBV25-1 to TRBJ1-3, with D possibly TRBD1 on 6 matching bases. In germline, CDR1 is MGHDK, CDR2 SYGVNS. The V end lost 11 bases, the J end lost 4 bases, and 9 bases lay between the germline ends. This CDR3 is 11 amino acids long. Here the CDR3 DNA reads TGTGCCGCAGGGGACGGAAACACCATATATTTT. Translation: CAAGDGNTIYF.

This clonotype was seen many times. V usage is TRBV6-5 and J usage is TRBJ1-4; TRBD1 might be the D (6 bases). Germline V CDR1 and CDR2: MNHEY, SVGAGI. V was trimmed by 8 bases and J by 8 bases, leaving 12 bases between them. The CDR3 is 12 residues long. CDR3 sequence (DNA): TGTGCCAGCTTGGGGGCGGAGGAAAAACTGTTTTTT. Its translation: CASLGAEEKLFF.

The rearrangement uses TRBV5-6 and TRBJ2-7; TRBD1 or TRBD2 may be the D gene (5 bases each). Germline values: CDR1 SGHDT, CDR2 YYEEEE. V shed 0 bases and J shed 2 bases, with 9 bases lying between them. This CDR3 is 14 amino acids long. The CDR3 DNA sequence: TGTGCCAGCAGCTTGGTAGGGACGACCTACGAGCAGTACTTC. It specifies CASSLVGTTYEQYF.

As concerns this clonotype: This sequence may be a read error, since a much larger clone differs from it by one base. The rearrangement links TRBV18 to TRBJ2-7; D remains ambiguous. This CDR3 has 12 amino acids. Per germline, CDR1 KGHSH and CDR2 LQKENI. CDR3 sequence reads: CASPPTFYEQYF. The CDR3 region has the DNA TGTGCCAGCCCACCCACGTTCTACGAGCAGTACTTC.

This chain uses TRBV20-1 with TRBJ1-2; TRBD1 might be the D (5 bases). V lost 0 bases and J 6 bases, leaving 17 bases between the germline ends. This CDR3 is built from 15 residues. CDR1 and CDR2 from the germline V gene are DFQATT and SNEGSKA (reference sequence). CDR3 DNA sequence: TGCAGTGCTAGAGAGCTAGCGGCGCGGGGGAATGGCTACACCTTC. It is translated as CSARELAARGNGYTF.

This clonotype has only a few counts. The chain joins TRBV6-6 to TRBJ1-1; 8 bases line up with TRBD1. The germline V gene encodes CDR1 MNHNY and CDR2 SVGAGI (reference sequence). The CDR3 covers 15 residues. V lost 0 bases and J lost 5; bases outside the gene matches: 5. The CDR3 bases are TGTGCCAGCAGTTACTCGACAGGGGCGAGTACTGAAGCTTTCTTT. Translated, it gives CASSYSTGASTEAFF.

This sequence joins TRBV20-1 and TRBJ2-7; 8 positions match TRBD1. The CDR3 covers 16 residues. From germline, CDR1 is DFQATT and CDR2 SNEGSKA (reference sequence). J gave up 6 bases and V 3 bases, and 16 bases lay outside the gene matches. CDR3 in DNA: TGCAGTGCTAGCCGTTTAGGGCGACAGGGGTCCCTCGAGCAGTACTTC. It is translated as CSASRLGRQGSLEQYF.

The sample holds many counts of this clonotype. A much larger clone is a single base away; this may be a read error. The chain couples TRBV20-1 to TRBJ2-7; TRBD1 matches at 7 bases. Germline CDR1 and CDR2: DFQATT and SNEGSKA (reference sequence). V shed 1 base and J 2 bases; nucleotides not matched to a gene: 8. The CDR3 runs 15 residues. The CDR3 loop is CSARARNRGTYEQYF. Here the CDR3 DNA reads TGCAGTGCTAGAGCCCGAAACAGGGGAACCTACGAGCAGTACTTC.

About this clonotype: Just one base apart from a much larger clone, this may be a read error. V and J are TRBV20-1 and TRBJ1-2, with 9 bases fitting TRBD1. CDR3 length: 12 amino acids. The germline gives CDR1 DFQATT, CDR2 SNEGSKA (reference sequence). The CDR3 region has the DNA TGCAGTGCTTCGGACAGGGGTTACGGCTCCACCTTC. This translates into CSASDRGYGSTF.

In its sample, this clonotype was seen many times. V and J are TRBV5-8 and TRBJ2-7; TRBD1 agrees at 7 bases. CDR3 size: 13 residues. The V segment lost 0 bases and the J segment 5 bases; nucleotides outside the gene matches: 2. Germline V gene sequence: CDR1 SGHTS, CDR2 YDEGEE. CDR3 DNA sequence: TGTGCCAGCAGCTTGGACAGGGGCCACGAGCAGTACTTC. Protein product: CASSLDRGHEQYF.

Of note for this clonotype: A clone one base away is much larger, so this may be a read error. This chain links TRBV20-1 with TRBJ1-1, with D maybe TRBD1 (6 bases). V was trimmed by 6 bases and J by 3 bases, leaving 14 bases between them. Germline V gene lookup returns CDR1 DFQATT and CDR2 SNEGSKA (reference sequence). CDR3 length: 13 amino acids. In DNA form, the CDR3 reads TGCAGTGCAGCGGGACAATCGGACACTGAAGCTTTCTTT. Protein: CSAAGQSDTEAFF.

This clonotype was counted many times. The CDR3 reads CSAPPGGAQETQYF. The DNA of the CDR3 is TGCAGTGCTCCTCCCGGGGGGGCCCAAGAGACCCAGTACTTC. This chain links TRBV20-1 with TRBJ2-5; the match to TRBD2 covers 8 bases. Germline V gene sequence: CDR1 DFQATT, CDR2 SNEGSKA (reference sequence). The CDR3 runs to 14 residues. With V trimmed by 5 bases and J by 1 base, 6 bases remained unmatched.